The T cell receptor (beta chain) described here comes from a study of Ad26.COV2.S vaccination and SARS-CoV-2 variants. Study background: The authors gave Ad26.COV2.S intramuscularly, either once or twice 56 days apart.

As regards this clone: Antigen: not known.

Study findings and constraints: Reported findings describe substantial breadth in spike-specific CD8+ and CD4+ T cell responses following vaccination.

Treatment of the sample: 19 received Ad26.COV2.S at low or high dose, single or two shots; 5 received placebo; per-sample allocation not given. Sampling happened 63 days after the first vaccine or placebo injection. Method: immunoSEQ multiplex PCR; TCRdb's copy keeps in-frame clones and lacks some. The table records approximately 480,000 clones, around 90% of them present only once. Germline values: CDR1 LNHNV, CDR2 YYDKDF (reference sequence). V lost 0 bases and J lost 3; bases outside the gene matches: 10. The CDR3 is 17 amino acids. The sequences come from peripheral blood, collected in a trial of Ad26.COV2.S vaccine versus placebo. The clonotype was recovered from a person between 18 and 60 years old who received the Ad26.COV2.S COVID-19 vaccine or a placebo. V usage is TRBV15 and J usage is TRBJ2-7; TRBD2 agrees at 8 bases. This CDR3 is CATSRDRAPGTSYEQYF. The CDR3 DNA reads as TGTGCCACCAGCAGAGATCGTGCTCCCGGGACTAGCTACGAGCAGTACTTC.